A selection of T cell receptor beta chains follows, all from one sample in a study of human CD8 memory T cell subsets. TCRdb re-called the 5' RACE reads and gives one entry per CDR3 protein, without DNA. The sample table sets out more than 6,000 distinct CDR3 sequences. The sequenced material came from CD8+ stem-like memory T cells (TSCM and TCM) sorted from PBMCs. These receptors all come from a human donor in good health. Both conserved end residues are part of each CDR3. Expanded clones are given a class, and other clones once, few, many or no size at all.

>TRBJ1-1|15|TRBV20-1|medium-sized
CSANPPRTPNTEAFF
>TRBJ2-1|18|TRBV2|NA
CASSVPEGESSSYNEQFF
>TRBJ1-1|13|TRBV7-9|large
CASSGSKNTEAFF
>TRBJ1-1|15|TRBV4-1|NA
CASSQDLWGGTEAFF
>TRBJ1-5|13|TRBV6-2/TRBV6-3|NA
CASSLPAYQPQHF
>TRBJ1-5|14|TRBV12-3/TRBV12-4|medium-sized
CASRSTGVFQPQHF
>TRBJ2-1|15|TRBV7-6|NA
CASSLRASSYNEQFF
>TRBJ1-1|11|TRBV12-5|medium-sized
CASGSGLEAFF
>TRBJ1-2|14|TRBV28|medium-sized
CASSPGRVLDGYTF
>TRBJ2-5|15|TRBV7-9|medium-sized
CASSFWALGEETQYF
>TRBJ1-2|15|TRBV7-8|medium-sized
CASSPRPEGNYGYTF
>TRBJ2-7|12|TRBV2|NA
CASSEGNHEQYF
>TRBJ2-7|12|TRBV29-1|medium-sized
CSVRRGRDEQYF
>TRBJ2-1|15|TRBV28|NA
CASSSQGSTYNEQFF
>TRBJ1-1|14|TRBV7-9|NA
CASSRTDGKTEAFF
>TRBJ2-7|16|TRBV27|NA
CATLLGDGRREYEQYF
>TRBJ2-7|14|TRBV5-5|NA
CASSPGTGGYEQYF
>TRBJ1-1|12|TRBV12-3/TRBV12-4|NA
CASSPGTGEAFF
>TRBJ2-7|12|TRBV28|NA
CASRGLQWEQYF
>TRBJ2-1|13|TRBV28|NA
CASSYPGYNEQFF
>TRBJ1-1|13|TRBV5-1|NA
CASSLEPPLEAFF
>TRBJ1-2|19|TRBV6-6|NA
CASSPTRTVWDHKEYGYTF
>TRBJ2-7|15|TRBV5-1|NA
CASSAGAADIDEQYF
>TRBJ2-3|15|TRBV24-1|medium-sized
CATSDSHTRTDTQYF
>TRBJ1-2|14|TRBV7-9|NA
CASSLTLGNYGYTF
>TRBJ2-7|15|TRBV4-3|NA
CASSQGTTGGDEQYF
>TRBJ2-7|13|TRBV6-2/TRBV6-3|NA
CASSNTGSYEQYF
>TRBJ2-7|13|TRBV11-3|NA
CASSPGGGIEQYF
>TRBJ2-1|16|TRBV15|NA
CATSRDRSSSYNEQFF
>TRBJ2-2|17|TRBV19|NA
CASSLRKDSQNTGELFF
>TRBJ2-7|13|TRBV6-2/TRBV6-3|medium-sized
CASSEDGKYEQYF
>TRBJ1-5|17|TRBV28|NA
CASSWSAGGNSNQPQHF
>TRBJ2-7|14|TRBV5-1|NA
CASSLAGGSYEQYF
>TRBJ2-7|16|TRBV15|NA
CATSRDPASGRNEQYF
>TRBJ2-1|16|TRBV5-1|NA
CASRSESLSSYNEQFF
>TRBJ2-7|14|TRBV20-1|NA
CSASDRGLSYEQYF
>TRBJ2-7|12|TRBV12-3/TRBV12-4|NA
CASSLVGHEQYF
>TRBJ1-1|14|TRBV5-4|NA
CASSSGTGNTEAFF
>TRBJ1-1|15|TRBV12-3/TRBV12-4|NA
CASSPGGATDTEAFF
>TRBJ2-1|14|TRBV25-1|NA
CASRGLSPYNEQFF
>TRBJ1-5|15|TRBV12-3/TRBV12-4|NA
CASSFGTGVNQPQHF
>TRBJ2-7|13|TRBV27|NA
CASSFSSSYEQYF
>TRBJ2-7|15|TRBV19|NA
CASSSVSGGSYEQYF
>TRBJ2-3|11|TRBV6-2/TRBV6-3|NA
CASSYRDTQYF
>TRBJ2-7|13|TRBV10-3|NA
CAISEGPSWEQYF
>TRBJ2-5|16|TRBV11-2|NA
CASRFTSGGRFETQYF
>TRBJ2-7|15|TRBV28|medium-sized
CASRKTSGRVYEQYF
>TRBJ1-2|14|TRBV12-3/TRBV12-4|NA
CASSTPGSNYGYTF
>TRBJ2-3|16|TRBV30|NA
CAWSPRGAGAGDTQYF
>TRBJ2-2|19|TRBV5-5|medium-sized
CASSFLVPGLAANTGELFF
>TRBJ2-3|14|TRBV18|NA
CASSRARVPDTQYF
>TRBJ2-3|15|TRBV7-6|NA
CASTPTSVRADTQYF
>TRBJ1-1|12|TRBV20-1|NA
CSAAQGRTEAFF
>TRBJ2-7|13|TRBV20-1|NA
CSARGQGDYEQYF
>TRBJ2-7|16|TRBV30|NA
CAWSVRGGDSSYEQYF
>TRBJ2-7|14|TRBV4-1|NA
CASSQLDRYGEQYF
>TRBJ2-7|14|TRBV19|NA
CASAPGGGSYEQYF
>TRBJ2-3|16|TRBV3-1|NA
CASSQASSGRTDTQYF
>TRBJ1-2|13|TRBV6-1|NA
CASRGTANYGYTF
>TRBJ1-1|13|TRBV5-6|NA
CASSPSTGTEAFF